This TCR beta chain was recorded in a study of blood T cell repertoires in COVID-19. Background on the study: Acute and convalescent COVID-19 specimens originated in the United States, Italy and Spain. Nucleic acid was either cDNA or gDNA, and it came from T cells, B-cell-depleted T cells, or PBMCs.

Comment on this clone: This is likely a read error, given that the CDR3 carries no conserved phenylalanine or tryptophan at its end. It is unclear where the CDR3 begins or ends on the DNA, so no DNA is shown, and the CDR3 is as TCRdb lists it.

In the source study's methods: Amplification from reference gene primers served as the basis for estimated nucleated cell counts. Generated by immunoSEQ multiplex PCR, the TCRdb table keeps only in-frame clones and is missing some. The V and J calls and clone size were taken over from that table, and D and trimming were inferred from the DNA. The sample records tens of thousands of clones, 90% being singletons. The CDR3 totals 12 residues, both ends included. CDR1 is WNHNN, CDR2 SYGVQD, per germline (reference sequence). The chain has TRBV10-1 and TRBJ2-3; the DNA was not used to check the table's D call, TRBD2. Sequenced material: peripheral blood. This receptor was identified in a man older than 75 with acute or convalescent COVID-19. CDR3: CASPEASSGAPV.